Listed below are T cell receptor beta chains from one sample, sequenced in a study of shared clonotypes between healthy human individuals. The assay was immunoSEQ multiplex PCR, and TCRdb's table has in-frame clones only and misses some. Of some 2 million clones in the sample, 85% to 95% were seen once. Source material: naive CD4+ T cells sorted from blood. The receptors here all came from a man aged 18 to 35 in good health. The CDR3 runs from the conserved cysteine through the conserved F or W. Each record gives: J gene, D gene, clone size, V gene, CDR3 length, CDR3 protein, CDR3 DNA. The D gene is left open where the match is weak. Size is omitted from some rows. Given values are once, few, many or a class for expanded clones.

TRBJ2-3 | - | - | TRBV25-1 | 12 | CASEGVTDTQYF | TGTGCCAGCGAGGGGGTTACGGATACGCAGTATTTT
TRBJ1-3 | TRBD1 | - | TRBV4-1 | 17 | CASSQKGTGVAGNTIYF | TGCGCCAGCAGCCAAAAGGGGACAGGGGTTGCTGGAAACACCATATATTTT
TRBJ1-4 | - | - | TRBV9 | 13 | CASSGGDVEKLFF | TGTGCCAGCAGCGGTGGGGACGTCGAAAAACTGTTTTTT
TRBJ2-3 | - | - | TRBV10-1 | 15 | CATNQGIIGTDTQYF | TGCGCCACCAACCAGGGGATCATTGGCACAGATACGCAGTATTTT
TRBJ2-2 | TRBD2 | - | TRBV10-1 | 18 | CASSESVGGRATAGELFF | TGCGCCAGCAGTGAGTCGGTGGGCGGGAGGGCCACGGCCGGGGAGCTGTTTTTT
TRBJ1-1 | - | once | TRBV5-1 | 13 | CASSTVPGAEAFF | TGCGCCAGCAGCACAGTACCCGGAGCTGAAGCTTTCTTT
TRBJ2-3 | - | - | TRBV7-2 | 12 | CASSRDTDTQYF | TGTGCCAGCAGCCGAGACACAGATACGCAGTATTTT
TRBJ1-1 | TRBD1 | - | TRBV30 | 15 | CAWSGGQGGYTEAFF | TGTGCCTGGAGTGGGGGACAGGGGGGATACACTGAAGCTTTCTTT
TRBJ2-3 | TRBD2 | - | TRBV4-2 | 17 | CASSHVLGRGGTDTQYF | TGTGCCAGCAGCCACGTCCTCGGGCGGGGGGGCACAGATACGCAGTATTTT
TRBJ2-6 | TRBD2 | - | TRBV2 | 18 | CASSEIVAGGSGANVLTF | TGTGCCAGCAGTGAAATTGTAGCGGGAGGCTCTGGGGCCAACGTCCTGACTTTC
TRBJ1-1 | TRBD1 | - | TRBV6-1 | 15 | CASSAGQGPNTEAFF | TGTGCCAGCAGTGCAGGACAGGGACCGAACACTGAAGCTTTCTTT
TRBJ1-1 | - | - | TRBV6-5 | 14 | CASSSPTGRTEAFF | TGTGCCAGCAGTTCCCCAACAGGGAGGACTGAAGCTTTCTTT
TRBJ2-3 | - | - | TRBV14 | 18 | CASSHSLAPQLGTDTQYF | TGTGCCAGCAGCCATTCGCTAGCGCCCCAGTTGGGCACAGATACGCAGTATTTT
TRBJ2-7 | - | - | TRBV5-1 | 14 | CASSDPGQAYEQYF | TGCGCCAGCAGCGACCCCGGGCAGGCGTACGAGCAGTACTTC
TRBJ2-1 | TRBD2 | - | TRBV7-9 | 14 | CASQTRGRAHEQFF | TGTGCCAGCCAAACCCGCGGGAGGGCACATGAGCAGTTCTTC
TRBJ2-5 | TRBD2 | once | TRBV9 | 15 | CASSVAGGYQETQYF | TGTGCCAGCAGCGTAGCGGGGGGTTACCAAGAGACCCAGTACTTC
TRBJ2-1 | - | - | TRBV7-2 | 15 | CASSLDSRVGNEQFF | TGTGCCAGCAGCTTAGATTCTCGTGTAGGCAATGAGCAGTTCTTC
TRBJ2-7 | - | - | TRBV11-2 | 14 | CASSLNRATYEQYF | TGTGCCAGCAGCTTAAACAGGGCTACCTACGAGCAGTACTTC
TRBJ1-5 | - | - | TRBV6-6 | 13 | CASSYSRVQPQHF | TGTGCCAGCAGTTACTCAAGGGTTCAGCCCCAGCATTTT
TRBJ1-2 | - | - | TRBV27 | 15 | CASSLEQGPAYGYTF | TGTGCCAGCAGTTTGGAGCAGGGGCCAGCCTATGGCTACACCTTC
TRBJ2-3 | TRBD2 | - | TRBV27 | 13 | CASRLAGGDTQYF | TGTGCCAGCAGATTAGCGGGAGGAGATACGCAGTATTTT
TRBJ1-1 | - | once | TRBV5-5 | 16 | CASSIPRWTEDTEAFF | TGTGCCAGCAGTATCCCCCGGTGGACTGAGGACACTGAAGCTTTCTTT
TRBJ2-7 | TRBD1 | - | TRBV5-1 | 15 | CASSLVTGVSYEQYF | TGCGCCAGCAGCTTGGTGACAGGGGTTTCCTACGAGCAGTACTTC
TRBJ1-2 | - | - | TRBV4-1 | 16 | CASSQAPSGMGYGYTF | TGCGCCAGCAGCCAAGCCCCCTCAGGGATGGGCTATGGCTACACCTTC
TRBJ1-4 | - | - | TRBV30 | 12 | CAWSDRTPKLFF | TGTGCCTGGAGTGACCGGACCCCAAAACTGTTTTTT
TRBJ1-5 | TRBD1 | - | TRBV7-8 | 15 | CASSYDRGASQPQHF | TGTGCCAGCAGCTATGACAGGGGCGCAAGTCAGCCCCAGCATTTT
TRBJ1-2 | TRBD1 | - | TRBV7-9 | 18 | CASSPPLFAGGESYGYTF | TGTGCCAGCAGCCCCCCCCTTTTTGCAGGGGGCGAATCTTATGGCTACACCTTC
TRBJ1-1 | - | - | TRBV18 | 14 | CASSPGGLNTEAFF | TGTGCCAGCTCACCAGGGGGATTGAACACTGAAGCTTTCTTT
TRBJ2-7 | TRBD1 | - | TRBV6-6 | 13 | CASRQLTGSEQYF | TGTGCCAGCAGACAACTGACAGGGTCCGAGCAGTACTTC
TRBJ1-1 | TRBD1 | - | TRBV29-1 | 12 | CSVVTGGTEAFF | TGCAGCGTGGTGACAGGGGGCACTGAAGCTTTCTTT
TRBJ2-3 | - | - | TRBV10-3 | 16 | CAISEIHGGGQDTQYF | TGTGCCATCAGTGAGATTCATGGCGGGGGCCAAGATACGCAGTATTTT
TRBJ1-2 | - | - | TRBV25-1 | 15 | CASSGGVLEGYGYTF | TGTGCCAGCAGTGGCGGGGTATTGGAAGGCTATGGCTACACCTTC
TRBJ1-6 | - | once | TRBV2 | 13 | CASSRNGNSPLHF | TGTGCCAGCAGTAGGAACGGGAATTCACCCCTCCACTTT
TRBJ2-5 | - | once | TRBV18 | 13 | CASSRGDQETQYF | TGTGCCAGCTCCCGGGGAGACCAAGAGACCCAGTACTTC
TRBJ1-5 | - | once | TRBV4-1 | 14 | CASSQDRYNQPQHF | TGCGCCAGCAGCCAAGACAGATACAATCAGCCCCAGCATTTT
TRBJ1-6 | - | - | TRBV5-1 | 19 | CASSLFQKTNGSYNSPLHF | TGCGCCAGCAGCTTGTTCCAGAAGACAAACGGCTCCTATAATTCACCCCTCCACTTT
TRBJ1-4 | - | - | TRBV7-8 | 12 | CASSAGGEKLFF | TGTGCCAGCAGCGCCGGAGGGGAAAAACTGTTTTTT
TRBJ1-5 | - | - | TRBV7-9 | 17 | CASSLAGPMLANQPQHF | TGTGCCAGCAGCTTAGCCGGACCGATGTTAGCAAATCAGCCCCAGCATTTT
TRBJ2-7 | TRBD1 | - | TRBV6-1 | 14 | CASSGEGQGGRQYF | TGTGCCAGCAGTGGTGAAGGACAGGGGGGACGGCAGTACTTC
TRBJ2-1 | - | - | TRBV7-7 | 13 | CASSLGGGSKQFF | TGTGCTAGCAGCTTAGGTGGGGGGAGCAAGCAGTTCTTC
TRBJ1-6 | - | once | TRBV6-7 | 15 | CAPPWLWDRGSPLHF | TGTGCCCCCCCCTGGCTTTGGGATCGCGGTTCACCCCTCCACTTT
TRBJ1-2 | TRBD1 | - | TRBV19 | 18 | CASSISGRVRQGSYGYTF | TGTGCCAGTAGTATATCAGGGAGGGTCAGACAGGGGAGCTATGGCTACACCTTC
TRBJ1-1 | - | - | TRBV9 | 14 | CASSANRGRTEAFF | TGTGCCAGCAGCGCAAATAGAGGACGCACTGAAGCTTTCTTT
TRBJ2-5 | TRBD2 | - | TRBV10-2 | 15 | CASFGLAGGRETQYF | TGCGCCAGCTTTGGACTAGCGGGGGGGAGGGAGACCCAGTACTTC
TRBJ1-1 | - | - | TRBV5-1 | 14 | CASSVRGQNTEAFF | TGCGCCAGCAGCGTAAGAGGGCAGAACACTGAAGCTTTCTTT
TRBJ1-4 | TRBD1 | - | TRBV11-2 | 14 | CASRRTGYNEKLFF | TGTGCCAGCAGGAGGACAGGGTATAATGAAAAACTGTTTTTT
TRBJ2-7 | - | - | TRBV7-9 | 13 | CASSVGGPYEQYF | TGTGCCAGCAGCGTTGGGGGTCCGTACGAGCAGTACTTC
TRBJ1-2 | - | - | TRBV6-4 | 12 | CASSDEGYGYTF | TGTGCCAGCAGTGACGAAGGCTATGGCTACACCTTC
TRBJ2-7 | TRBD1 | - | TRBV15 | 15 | CATSQRAGGPYEQYF | TGTGCCACCAGTCAGAGGGCAGGGGGTCCCTACGAGCAGTACTTC
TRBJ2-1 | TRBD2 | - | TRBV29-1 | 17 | CSVGRLAGINYYNEQFF | TGCAGCGTTGGAAGACTAGCGGGAATCAATTATTACAATGAGCAGTTCTTC
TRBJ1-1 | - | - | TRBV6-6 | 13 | CASSTTGLVEAFF | TGTGCCAGCAGTACTACAGGGTTAGTTGAAGCTTTCTTT
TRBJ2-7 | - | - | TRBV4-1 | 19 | CASSQVGQGKGGRPYEQYF | TGCGCCAGCAGCCAAGTGGGGCAGGGGAAGGGGGGGCGTCCCTACGAGCAGTACTTC
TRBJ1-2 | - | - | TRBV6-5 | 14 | CASSYSRFNYGYTF | TGTGCCAGCAGTTACTCGCGGTTTAACTATGGCTACACCTTC
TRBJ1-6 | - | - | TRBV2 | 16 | CASSPSGTLPSSPLHF | TGTGCCAGCAGCCCATCCGGGACTCTACCTAGTTCACCCCTCCACTTT